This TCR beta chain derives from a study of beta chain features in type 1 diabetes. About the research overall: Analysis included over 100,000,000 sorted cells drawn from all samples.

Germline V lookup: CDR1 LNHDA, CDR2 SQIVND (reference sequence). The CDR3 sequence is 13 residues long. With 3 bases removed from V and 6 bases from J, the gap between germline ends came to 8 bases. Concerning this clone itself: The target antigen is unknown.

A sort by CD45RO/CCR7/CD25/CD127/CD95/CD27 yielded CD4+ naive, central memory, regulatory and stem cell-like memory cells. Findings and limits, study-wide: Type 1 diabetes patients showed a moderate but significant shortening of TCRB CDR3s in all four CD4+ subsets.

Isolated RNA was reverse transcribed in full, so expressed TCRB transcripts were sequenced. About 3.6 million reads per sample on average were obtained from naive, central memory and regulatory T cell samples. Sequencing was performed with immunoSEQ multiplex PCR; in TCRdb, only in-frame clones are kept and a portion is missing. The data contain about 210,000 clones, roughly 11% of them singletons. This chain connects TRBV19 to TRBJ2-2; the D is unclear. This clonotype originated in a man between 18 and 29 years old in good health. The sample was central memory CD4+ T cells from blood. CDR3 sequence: CASSIRAAGELFF. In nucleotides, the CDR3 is TGTGCCAGTAGTATTAGGGCGGCCGGGGAGCTGTTTTTT. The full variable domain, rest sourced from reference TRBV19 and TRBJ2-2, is DGGITQSPKYLFRKEGQNVTLSCEQNLNHDAMYWYRQDPGQGLRLIYYSQIVNDFQKGDIAEGYSVSREKKESFPLTVTSAQKNPTAFYLCASSIRAAGELFFGEGSRLTVL.